What follows are 30 T cell receptor beta chains derived from one specimen sequenced in a study of cytomegalovirus exposure and HLA in healthy donors (dated by TCRdb to between 2016 and 2019). Library creation used the immunoSEQ multiplex PCR assay. For the multiplex PCR, a mixture combining 60 forward primers for TCR Vbeta segments and 13 reverse primers for TCR Jbeta segments was used. Entries here come from immuneACCESS through TCRdb and include only in-frame sequences with V and J called. Some clones fail to appear in such tables; in the studies checked, an unresolved V gene covers under half of the shortfall, and the cause of the remainder is unknown. The sample table lists 150,000 to 200,000 clones, roughly three quarters of them with a count of one. The ten largest clones capture less than 2.5% of the sample. Sequencing was performed on PBMCs. These receptors were obtained from a woman aged 45-65 years in good health and CMV-seronegative.

V is TRBV25-1 and J is TRBJ1-4; TRBD1 agrees at 8 bases. Germline lookup yields CDR1 MGHDK and CDR2 SYGVNS. CDR3 length: 14 residues. J gave up 6 bases and V 7 bases, and 7 bases lay outside the gene matches. The CDR3 loop reads CASTRQGRDEKLFF. The CDR3 coding sequence is TGTGCCAGCACCAGACAGGGGCGTGATGAAAAACTGTTTTTT. The variable domain in full, completed from reference TRBV25-1 and TRBJ1-4, reads EADIYQTPRYLVIGTGKKITLECSQTMGHDKMYWYQQDPGMELHLIHYSYGVNSTEKGDLSSESTVSRIRTEHFPLTLESARPSHTSQYLCASTRQGRDEKLFFGSGTQLSVL.

This chain uses TRBV5-1 with TRBJ2-5, with D maybe TRBD2 (6 bases). V was trimmed by 3 bases and J by 5 bases, leaving 14 bases between them. Germline CDR1 SGHRS, CDR2 YFSETQ. CDR3 length: 14 residues. The CDR3 sequence is CASSWGSGGETQYF. Here the CDR3 DNA reads TGCGCCAGCAGCTGGGGCTCTGGGGGGGAGACCCAGTACTTC.

This chain joins TRBV6-5 and TRBJ1-6; D possibly corresponds to TRBD1 (6 bases). Germline V gene sequence: CDR1 MNHEY, CDR2 SVGAGI. This CDR3 is built from 14 residues. Trimming stripped 6 bases from V and 10 bases from J, with 16 bases between. The CDR3 DNA is TGTGCCAGCAGCCTGGTACAGGGTAACTCACCCCTCCACTTT. Residues: CASSLVQGNSPLHF.

This clone occurred a few times. The V gene is TRBV18, the J gene TRBJ2-1; D is possibly TRBD2 (5 bases). The V and J ends lost 1 base and 8 bases respectively, with 18 bases between them. Germline lookup yields CDR1 KGHSH and CDR2 LQKENI. This CDR3 contains 16 residues. CDR3 amino acids: CASSPRDKPPADEQFF. In DNA form, the CDR3 reads TGTGCCAGCTCACCACGAGACAAGCCCCCAGCGGATGAGCAGTTCTTC.

The chain employs TRBV19 and TRBJ2-2; D is perhaps TRBD2 (5 bases). In germline, CDR1 is LNHDA, CDR2 SQIVND (reference sequence). V gave up 6 bases and J gave up 1 base, with 18 bases separating them. The CDR3 length is 17 residues. DNA for the CDR3: TGTGCCAGTAGACCCCCCCTGAGGGTGAGGAACACCGGGGAGCTGTTTTTT. This encodes CASRPPLRVRNTGELFF.

This clone was seen only a few times. This rearrangement joins TRBV28 to TRBJ1-3; a possible D gene is TRBD1 (6 bases). Trimming pared 6 bases from V and 0 bases from J, leaving 9 bases between. The germline V gene has CDR1 MDHEN and CDR2 SYDVKM. CDR3 size: 14 residues. The CDR3, as DNA: TGTGCCAGCAGCCAGGGGAGCTCTGGAAACACCATATATTTT. Translating gives CASSQGSSGNTIYF.

This clone was found a few times. This chain links TRBV6-5 with TRBJ1-5, with 8 bases identical to TRBD1. The V gene end was trimmed by 3 bases and the J gene end by 5 bases; junction bases not matched to a gene: 6. This CDR3 contains 15 residues. CDR1 and CDR2 from the germline V gene are MNHEY and SVGAGI. As DNA, the CDR3 is TGTGCCAGCAGTTATACCGGGACAGGAGATCAGCCCCAGCATTTT. It specifies CASSYTGTGDQPQHF.

The chain combines TRBV6-5 with TRBJ1-5; a possible D gene is TRBD1 (6 bases). Deletions cut 0 bases from V and 9 bases from J, with 15 bases between. Per germline, CDR1 MNHEY and CDR2 SVGAGI. This CDR3 spans 15 amino acids. The CDR3: CASSYSRGGGGPQHF. CDR3 nucleotides: TGTGCCAGCAGTTACTCGCGGGGAGGGGGGGGGCCCCAGCATTTT.

The chain recombines TRBV6-5 with TRBJ2-7; TRBD1 matches 9 bases. The V segment lost 8 bases and the J segment 2 bases; nucleotides outside the gene matches: 7. CDR3 length: 14 residues. Germline lookup yields CDR1 MNHEY and CDR2 SVGAGI. This chain's CDR3 is CASANRGPTYEQYF. Written as DNA, the CDR3 is TGTGCCAGCGCGAACAGGGGGCCCACCTACGAGCAGTACTTC.

The gene calls are TRBV7-2 and TRBJ2-3, with 8 bases identical to TRBD2. Germline V gene data show CDR1 as SGHTA and CDR2 as FQGNSA. The length of the CDR3 is 16 residues. V dropped 1 base and J dropped 4; count of bases not matched to a gene: 7. CDR3 bases: TGTGCCAGCAGCTTAGTTGTTAGCGGGGTGGCAGATACGCAGTATTTT. Protein sequence: CASSLVVSGVADTQYF.

This chain connects TRBV7-8 to TRBJ1-4, with D unclear. CDR1 SGHVS and CDR2 FQNEAQ come from the germline V gene. V was trimmed by 6 bases and J by 4 bases, leaving 9 bases between them. The length of the CDR3 is 13 residues. The CDR3 protein is CASRKEINEKLFF. The CDR3 coding sequence is TGTGCCAGCAGGAAGGAGATTAATGAAAAACTGTTTTTT.

The V and J genes are TRBV28 and TRBJ1-1, with D hard to call. The CDR3 length is 14 residues. Per the germline V gene, CDR1 is MDHEN and CDR2 is SYDVKM. The V end was cut by 6 bases, the J end by 4 bases, with 15 bases between. CDR3 residues: CASSPPGFGTEAFF. For the CDR3, the DNA is TGTGCCAGCAGCCCCCCCGGGTTTGGCACTGAAGCTTTCTTT.

The chain uses TRBV5-4 and TRBJ2-3, with 7 bases fitting TRBD2. Germline V CDR1 and CDR2: SGHNT, YYREEE (reference sequence). The CDR3 length is 15 residues. After removal of 0 bases from V and 4 bases from J, the junction contained 5 bases not matched to a gene. CDR3 nucleotide sequence: TGTGCCAGCAGCTTGGGCGGGAGAGGCCCAGATACGCAGTATTTT. As protein: CASSLGGRGPDTQYF.

The sample holds a few counts of this clone. The chain links TRBV9 to TRBJ2-2; 9 bases match TRBD2. J lost 4 bases, V lost 0 bases, and 4 bases had no gene match. There are 16 residues in the CDR3. Germline CDR1 reads SGDLS; CDR2 reads YYNGEE. CDR3 protein: CASSVVSGSTTGELFF. Here the CDR3 DNA reads TGTGCCAGCAGCGTAGTTAGCGGGAGTACCACCGGGGAGCTGTTTTTT.

The chain uses TRBV7-9 and TRBJ2-3, with TRBD2 matching over 14 bases. CDR3 length equals 19 residues. The junction had 6 bases not matched to a gene; V was cut back by 1 base and J by 0 bases. Germline V gene lookup returns CDR1 SEHNR and CDR2 FQNEAQ (reference sequence). CDR3 nucleotides: TGTGCCAGCAGCTTAGGCCGGACTAGCGGGGGGCCAAGCACAGATACGCAGTATTTT. It is translated as CASSLGRTSGGPSTDTQYF.

The rearrangement joins TRBV6-4 to TRBJ1-5; TRBD1 is a possible D gene (5 bases). Germline CDR1 MRHNA, CDR2 SNTAGT. The V gene lost 2 bases and the J gene lost 4 bases, with 18 bases spanning the gap. The CDR3 is made up of 17 amino acids. CDR3 nucleotide sequence: TGTGCCAGCAGTGACCCCTGCCAGGGAAAGAGGAATCAGCCCCAGCATTTT. This encodes CASSDPCQGKRNQPQHF.

The table lists this clone with a few counts. The chain couples TRBV2 to TRBJ1-4; 8 bases fit TRBD1. The germline CDR1 and CDR2 sequences are SNHLY and FYNNEI. V lost 5 bases and J lost 8; bases outside the gene matches: 7. The CDR3 covers 14 residues. The CDR3 sequence is CASSPQGVGEKLFF. The CDR3 nucleotides read TGTGCCAGCAGTCCACAGGGGGTAGGAGAAAAACTGTTTTTT. Filled out from reference TRBV2 and TRBJ1-4, the complete variable domain reads EPEVTQTPSHQVTQMGQEVILRCVPISNHLYFYWYRQILGQKVEFLVSFYNNEISEKSEIFDDQFSVERPDGSNFTLKIRSTKLEDSAMYFCASSPQGVGEKLFFGSGTQLSVL.

This chain connects TRBV19 to TRBJ1-1; 7 bases fit TRBD1. CDR1 and CDR2 from the germline V gene are LNHDA and SQIVND (reference sequence). This CDR3 comprises 14 residues. V gave up 4 bases and J gave up 5 bases; unmatched junction bases: 7. In nucleotides, the CDR3 is TGTGCCAGTAGTACCGACAGGGTACGTACTGAAGCTTTCTTT. It is translated as CASSTDRVRTEAFF. Based on the CDR3 plus reference TRBV19 and TRBJ1-1, the full variable domain is DGGITQSPKYLFRKEGQNVTLSCEQNLNHDAMYWYRQDPGQGLRLIYYSQIVNDFQKGDIAEGYSVSREKKESFPLTVTSAQKNPTAFYLCASSTDRVRTEAFFGQGTRLTVV.

The chain recombines TRBV5-1 with TRBJ2-5; 10 bases are shared with TRBD2. The CDR3 spans 16 residues. Germline V CDR1 and CDR2: SGHRS, YFSETQ. V shed 2 bases and J 7 bases; nucleotides not matched to a gene: 11. CDR3 nucleotides: TGCGCCAGCAGCTTCGGTAGCGGGAGGATTCGGGGGACCCAGTACTTC. Its translation: CASSFGSGRIRGTQYF.

The V call is TRBV19, the J call TRBJ1-5, with D maybe TRBD1 (6 bases). Per the germline V gene, CDR1 is LNHDA and CDR2 is SQIVND (reference sequence). Trimming removed 3 bases from V and 0 bases from J, with 12 bases in between. The CDR3 contains 16 residues. This CDR3 reads CASSMGQGISNQPQHF. CDR3 coding DNA: TGTGCCAGTAGTATGGGCCAGGGGATTAGCAATCAGCCCCAGCATTTT.

The V gene is TRBV5-6, the J gene TRBJ1-2, with D hard to call. This CDR3 is 12 amino acids long. Trimming stripped 4 bases from V and 8 bases from J, with 12 bases between. Looked up from germline, CDR1 is SGHDT and CDR2 is YYEEEE. The CDR3 bases are TGTGCCAGCAGCCGTACGGGGAGCGGCTACACCTTC. Translated: CASSRTGSGYTF.

The chain uses TRBV27 and TRBJ1-4, with 7 bases fitting TRBD1. Germline V gene sequence: CDR1 MNHEY, CDR2 SMNVEV (reference sequence). Trimming cost V 2 bases and J 1 base; bases outside gene matches: 19. The CDR3 sequence is 21 residues long. The CDR3 protein is CASSLIQSRGLYRGTNEKLFF. CDR3 DNA: TGTGCCAGCAGTTTAATCCAGTCGCGTGGGCTTTACAGGGGAACTAATGAAAAACTGTTTTTT.

Concerning this clone itself: Mismatch with germline at one junction end may stem from a read error. The genes are TRBV7-7 and TRBJ2-2; 10 positions agree with TRBD1. The CDR3 covers 14 residues. CDR1 and CDR2 (germline): SSHAT, FNYEAQ (reference sequence). This CDR3 reads CASTRQGATGELFF. CDR3 sequence (DNA): TGTGCTAGCACCCGACAGGGGGCAACCGGGGAGCTGTTTTTT. Complete variable domain (other parts from reference TRBV7-7 and TRBJ2-2): GAGVSQSPRYKVTKRGQDVTLRCDPISSHATLYWYQQALGQGPEFLTYFNYEAQPDKSGLPSDRFSAERPEGSISTLTIQRTEQRDSAMYRCASTRQGATGELFFGEGSRLTVL.

The chain recombines TRBV5-4 with TRBJ1-1; D is unclear. Trimming left V 4 bases short and J 1 base short, with 11 bases between. The germline V gene encodes CDR1 SGHNT and CDR2 YYREEE (reference sequence). The CDR3 length is 14 residues. The CDR3 reads CASSPVGRNTEAFF. In nucleotides, the CDR3 is TGTGCCAGCAGCCCGGTGGGGAGGAACACTGAAGCTTTCTTT. Filled out from reference TRBV5-4 and TRBJ1-1, the complete variable domain reads ETGVTQSPTHLIKTRGQQVTLRCSSQSGHNTVSWYQQALGQGPQFIFQYYREEENGRGNFPPRFSGLQFPNYSSELNVNALELDDSALYLCASSPVGRNTEAFFGQGTRLTVV.

This chain uses TRBV5-6 with TRBJ2-3; 9 bases align to TRBD1. Looked up from germline, CDR1 is SGHDT and CDR2 is YYEEEE. Unmatched junction bases numbered 14, after V lost 5 bases and J lost 4 bases. CDR3 length equals 17 residues. For the CDR3, the DNA is TGTGCCAGCAGTCCACGGGTGCCACAGGGGGCCGCAGATACGCAGTATTTT. It specifies CASSPRVPQGAADTQYF.

The chain joins TRBV7-9 to TRBJ2-5; D gene uncertain. V lost 5 bases and J 5 bases, leaving 18 bases between the germline ends. The CDR3 extends over 15 amino acids. Germline V gives CDR1 SEHNR, CDR2 FQNEAQ (reference sequence). The CDR3 bases are TGTGCCAGCAGCCAACCCCGGGTTACCGGGGAGACCCAGTACTTC. It specifies CASSQPRVTGETQYF.

This chain links TRBV7-9 with TRBJ1-2; D ambiguous. CDR3 length: 13 residues. Germline V lookup: CDR1 SEHNR, CDR2 FQNEAQ (reference sequence). Trimming stripped 5 bases from V and 4 bases from J, with 11 bases between. The CDR3 nucleotides are TGTGCCAGCAGCCCCGGACTCGTCTATGGCTACACCTTC. As protein: CASSPGLVYGYTF.

The chain has TRBV6-5 and TRBJ1-2; D may be TRBD1 (6 bases). Germline CDR1 is MNHEY and CDR2 is SVGAGI. The CDR3 contains 15 residues. V was cut by 2 bases and J by 3 bases, with 13 bases left in between. CDR3 coding DNA: TGTGCCAGCAGTTACGGGTGGGGGGGCGACTATGGCTACACCTTC. Amino acids: CASSYGWGGDYGYTF.

This chain links TRBV10-3 with TRBJ2-1; TRBD2 is a possible D gene (6 bases). Germline V gene sequence: CDR1 ENHRY, CDR2 SYGVKD. The V end lost 4 bases, the J end lost 5 bases, and 6 bases lay between the germline ends. The CDR3 runs 12 residues. CDR3 nucleotide sequence: TGTGCCATCAGTGTAGCGGACAATGAGCAGTTCTTC. Translated, it gives CAISVADNEQFF.

There are a few counts of this clone. The chain has TRBV28 and TRBJ1-4; D possibly corresponds to TRBD1 (5 bases). Germline V gene lookup returns CDR1 MDHEN and CDR2 SYDVKM. With 6 bases removed from V and 6 bases from J, the gap between germline ends came to 23 bases. The CDR3 extends over 17 amino acids. The CDR3 protein is CASSPWQGRRRDEKLFF. In nucleotides, the CDR3 is TGTGCCAGCAGCCCATGGCAGGGTAGACGGCGTGATGAAAAACTGTTTTTT.